This TCR beta chain was captured in a study of shared clonotypes between healthy human individuals. The study, taken as a whole, reports: Of the naive CD4 clonotypes, 4% to 5% were shared across a few donors.

This clone was seen a few times. Antigen: not known. Naive CD8 cells, CD45RO-negative and positively selected for CCR7, excluded terminally differentiated effector memory CD45RA+ cells. TCRdb's table, derived via immunoSEQ multiplex PCR, lists solely in-frame clones and lacks some. Seen here are over 2 million clones, about 95% observed once, and the top ten hold 0.9% to 1.4%. Specimen: naive CD8+ T cells sorted from blood. The clonotype originates from a man in his late teens or twenties in good health.

The CDR3 bases are TGTGCCAGCGGCCTACAGGGAGGTTCCTATGGCTACACCTTC. Protein product: CASGLQGGSYGYTF. V and J are TRBV27 and TRBJ1-2, with D perhaps TRBD1 (6 bases). CDR3 length: 14 amino acids. Per germline, CDR1 MNHEY and CDR2 SMNVEV (reference sequence). V lost 8 bases to trimming and J lost 4 bases, with 17 bases between them.